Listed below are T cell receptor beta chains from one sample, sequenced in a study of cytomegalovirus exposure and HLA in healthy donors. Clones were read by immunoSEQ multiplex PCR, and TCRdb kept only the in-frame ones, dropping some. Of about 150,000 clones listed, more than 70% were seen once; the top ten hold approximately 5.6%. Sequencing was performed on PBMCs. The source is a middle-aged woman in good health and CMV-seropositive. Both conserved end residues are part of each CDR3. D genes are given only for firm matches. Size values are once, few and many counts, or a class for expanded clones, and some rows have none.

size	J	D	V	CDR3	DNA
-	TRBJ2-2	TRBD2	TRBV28	CATRTSGLEGTGELFF	TGTGCCACCAGGACTAGCGGGTTGGAGGGGACCGGGGAGCTGTTTTTT
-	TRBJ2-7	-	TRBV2	CASSVFAGPNEQYF	TGTGCCAGCAGTGTTTTTGCGGGTCCCAACGAGCAGTACTTC
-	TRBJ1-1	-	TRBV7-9	CASSFQSDEAFF	TGTGCCAGCAGCTTTCAATCAGATGAAGCTTTCTTT
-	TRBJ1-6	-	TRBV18	CASSPIALNSPLHF	TGTGCCAGCTCACCAATAGCCCTCAATTCACCCCTCCACTTT
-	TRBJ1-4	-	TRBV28	CASSLLRGGEKLFF	TGTGCCAGCAGTTTATTGCGGGGTGGAGAAAAACTGTTTTTT
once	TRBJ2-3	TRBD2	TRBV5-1	CASSPGGIAGSDTQYF	TGCGCCAGCAGCCCCGGTGGGATAGCGGGATCAGATACGCAGTATTTT
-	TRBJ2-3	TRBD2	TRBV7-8	CASSKRLAGSTDTQYF	TGTGCCAGCAGCAAGAGACTAGCGGGAAGCACAGATACGCAGTATTTT
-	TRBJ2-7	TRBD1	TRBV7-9	CASSSRTGRNEQYF	TGTGCCAGCAGCTCGCGGACAGGGCGCAACGAGCAGTACTTC
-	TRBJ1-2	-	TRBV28	CASSGAGRGGYTF	TGTGCCAGCAGTGGGGCAGGGCGCGGCGGCTACACCTTC
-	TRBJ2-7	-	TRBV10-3	CAISGGLEDEQYF	TGTGCCATCAGTGGAGGACTGGAAGACGAGCAGTACTTC
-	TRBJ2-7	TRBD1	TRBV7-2	CASSKGQSLYEQYF	TGTGCCAGCAGCAAGGGACAGAGTCTCTACGAGCAGTACTTC
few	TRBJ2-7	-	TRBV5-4	CASSSPPAWGRLLYEQYF	TGTGCCAGCAGCTCCCCACCTGCTTGGGGGCGCCTTCTCTACGAGCAGTACTTC
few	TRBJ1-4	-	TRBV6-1	CASRPGPNEKLFF	TGTGCCAGCAGGCCGGGTCCCAATGAAAAACTGTTTTTT
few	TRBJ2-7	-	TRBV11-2	CASSFQGSSYEQYF	TGTGCCAGCAGCTTTCAGGGGAGCTCCTACGAGCAGTACTTC
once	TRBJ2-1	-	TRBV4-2	CASSQEGGTNNEQFF	TGTGCCAGCAGCCAAGAAGGAGGGACCAACAATGAGCAGTTCTTC